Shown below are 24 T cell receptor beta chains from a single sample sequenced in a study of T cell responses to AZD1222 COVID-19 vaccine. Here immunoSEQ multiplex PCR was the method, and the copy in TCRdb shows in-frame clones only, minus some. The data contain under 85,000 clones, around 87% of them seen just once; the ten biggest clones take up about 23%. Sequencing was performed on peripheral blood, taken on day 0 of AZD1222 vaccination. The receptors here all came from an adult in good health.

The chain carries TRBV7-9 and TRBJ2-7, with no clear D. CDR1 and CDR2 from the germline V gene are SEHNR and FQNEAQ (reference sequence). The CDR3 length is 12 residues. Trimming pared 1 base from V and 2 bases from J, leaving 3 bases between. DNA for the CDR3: TGTGCCAGCAGCTTAGTCCCCTACGAGCAGTACTTC. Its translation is CASSLVPYEQYF.

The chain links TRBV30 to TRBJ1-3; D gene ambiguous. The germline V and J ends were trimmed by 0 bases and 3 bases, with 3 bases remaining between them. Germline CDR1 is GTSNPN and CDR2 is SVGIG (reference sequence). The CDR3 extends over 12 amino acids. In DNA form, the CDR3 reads TGTGCCTGGAGTGTAGATGGAAACACCATATATTTT. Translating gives CAWSVDGNTIYF.

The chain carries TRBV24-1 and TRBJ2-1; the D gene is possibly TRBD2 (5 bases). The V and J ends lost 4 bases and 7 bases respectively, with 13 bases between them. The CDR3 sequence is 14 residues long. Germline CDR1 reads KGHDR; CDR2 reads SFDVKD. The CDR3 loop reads CATSDPGLVNEQFF. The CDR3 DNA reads TGTGCCACCAGTGACCCCGGACTGGTGAATGAGCAGTTCTTC.

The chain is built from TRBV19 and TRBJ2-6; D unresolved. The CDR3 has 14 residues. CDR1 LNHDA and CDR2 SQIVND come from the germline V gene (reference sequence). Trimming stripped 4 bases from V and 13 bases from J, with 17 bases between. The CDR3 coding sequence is TGTGCCAGTAGTACCCCACAGCCCCGAGGTGTCCTGACTTTC. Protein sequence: CASSTPQPRGVLTF.

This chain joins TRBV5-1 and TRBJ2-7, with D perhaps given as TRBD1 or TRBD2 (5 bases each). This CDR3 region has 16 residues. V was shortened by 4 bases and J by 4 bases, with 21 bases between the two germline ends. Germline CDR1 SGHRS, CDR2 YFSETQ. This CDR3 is CASSPWDLAEAYEQYF. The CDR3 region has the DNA TGCGCCAGCAGCCCCTGGGACCTCGCGGAGGCTTACGAGCAGTACTTC.

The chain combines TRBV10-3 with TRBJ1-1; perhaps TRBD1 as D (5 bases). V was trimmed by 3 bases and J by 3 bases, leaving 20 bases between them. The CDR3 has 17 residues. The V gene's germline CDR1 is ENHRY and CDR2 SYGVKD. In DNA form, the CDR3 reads TGTGCCATCAGTGACCCCGCCAGAGCAGGGTTCGACACTGAAGCTTTCTTT. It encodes CAISDPARAGFDTEAFF.

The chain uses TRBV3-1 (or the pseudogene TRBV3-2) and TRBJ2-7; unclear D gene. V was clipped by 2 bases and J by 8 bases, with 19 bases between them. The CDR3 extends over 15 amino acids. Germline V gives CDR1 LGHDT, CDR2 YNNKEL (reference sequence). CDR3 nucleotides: TGTGCCAGCAGCCAAACCATGGCCGCAGTCTGGAAGCAGTACTTC. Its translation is CASSQTMAAVWKQYF.

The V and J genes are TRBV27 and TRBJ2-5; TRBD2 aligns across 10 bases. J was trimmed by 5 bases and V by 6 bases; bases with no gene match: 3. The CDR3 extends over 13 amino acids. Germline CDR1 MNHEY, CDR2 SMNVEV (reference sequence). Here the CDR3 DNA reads TGTGCCAGCAGGGTAGCGGGGGGTGAGACCCAGTACTTC. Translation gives CASRVAGGETQYF.

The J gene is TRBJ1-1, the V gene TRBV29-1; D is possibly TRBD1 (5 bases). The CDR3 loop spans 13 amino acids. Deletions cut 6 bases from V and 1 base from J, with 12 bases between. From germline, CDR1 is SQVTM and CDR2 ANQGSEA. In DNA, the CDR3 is TGCAGCGTCGCTGCTGGGGGGAACACTGAAGCTTTCTTT. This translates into CSVAAGGNTEAFF.

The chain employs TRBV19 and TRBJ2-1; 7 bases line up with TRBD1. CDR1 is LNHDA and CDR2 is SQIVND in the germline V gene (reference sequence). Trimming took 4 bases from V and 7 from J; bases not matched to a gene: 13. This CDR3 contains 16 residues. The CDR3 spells CASSTQKTGSGNEQFF. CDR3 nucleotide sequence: TGTGCCAGTAGTACCCAAAAGACAGGGTCAGGGAATGAGCAGTTCTTC.

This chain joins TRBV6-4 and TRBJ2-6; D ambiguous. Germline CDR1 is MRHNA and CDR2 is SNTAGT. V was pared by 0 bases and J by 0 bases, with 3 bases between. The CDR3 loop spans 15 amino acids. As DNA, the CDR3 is TGTGCCAGCAGTGACTCGAGCTCTGGGGCCAACGTCCTGACTTTC. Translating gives CASSDSSSGANVLTF.

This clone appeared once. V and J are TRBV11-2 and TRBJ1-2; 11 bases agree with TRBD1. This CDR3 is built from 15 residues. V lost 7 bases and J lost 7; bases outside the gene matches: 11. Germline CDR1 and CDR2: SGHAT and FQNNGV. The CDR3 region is CASTTLEGQGGGYTF. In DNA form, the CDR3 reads TGTGCCAGCACCACCCTGGAGGGACAGGGGGGTGGCTACACCTTC.

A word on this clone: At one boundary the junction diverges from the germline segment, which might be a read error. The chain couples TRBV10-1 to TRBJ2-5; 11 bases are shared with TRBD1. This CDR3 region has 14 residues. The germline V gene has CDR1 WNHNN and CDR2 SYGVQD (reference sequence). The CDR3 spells CPSSGQGAWETQYF. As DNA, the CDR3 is TGCCCCAGCAGCGGACAGGGGGCATGGGAGACCCAGTACTTC.

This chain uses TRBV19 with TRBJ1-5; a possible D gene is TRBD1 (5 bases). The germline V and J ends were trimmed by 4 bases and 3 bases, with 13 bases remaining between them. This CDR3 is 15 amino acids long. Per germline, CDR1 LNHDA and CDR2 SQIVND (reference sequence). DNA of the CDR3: TGTGCCAGTAGTACCGGACATAAGCTCAATCAGCCCCAGCATTTT. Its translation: CASSTGHKLNQPQHF.

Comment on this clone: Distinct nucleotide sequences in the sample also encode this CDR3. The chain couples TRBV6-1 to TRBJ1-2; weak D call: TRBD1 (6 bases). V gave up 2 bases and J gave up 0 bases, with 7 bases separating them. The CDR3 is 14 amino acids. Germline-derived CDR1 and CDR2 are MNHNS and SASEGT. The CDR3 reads CASSESGANYGYTF. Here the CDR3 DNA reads TGTGCCAGCAGTGAATCAGGGGCTAACTATGGCTACACCTTC.

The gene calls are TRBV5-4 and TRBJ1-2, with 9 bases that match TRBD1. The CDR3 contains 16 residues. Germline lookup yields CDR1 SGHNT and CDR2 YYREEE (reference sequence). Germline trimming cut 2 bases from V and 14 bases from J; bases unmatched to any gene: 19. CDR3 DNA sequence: TGTGCCAGCAGCTTACCCTTGGACAGGGGATCCCTGGGACTGACCTTC. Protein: CASSLPLDRGSLGLTF.

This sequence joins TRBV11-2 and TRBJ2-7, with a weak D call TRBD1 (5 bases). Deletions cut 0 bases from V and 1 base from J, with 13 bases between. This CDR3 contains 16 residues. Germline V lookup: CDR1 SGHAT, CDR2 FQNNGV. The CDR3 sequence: CASSLDMGPISYEQYF. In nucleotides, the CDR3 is TGTGCCAGCAGCTTAGATATGGGGCCGATTTCCTACGAGCAGTACTTC.

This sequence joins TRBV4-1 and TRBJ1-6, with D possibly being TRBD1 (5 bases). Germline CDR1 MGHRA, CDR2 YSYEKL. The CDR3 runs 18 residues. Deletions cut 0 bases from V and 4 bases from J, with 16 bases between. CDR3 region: CASSQEVKTRGYNSPLHF. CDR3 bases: TGCGCCAGCAGCCAAGAAGTAAAGACTCGGGGGTATAATTCACCCCTCCACTTT.

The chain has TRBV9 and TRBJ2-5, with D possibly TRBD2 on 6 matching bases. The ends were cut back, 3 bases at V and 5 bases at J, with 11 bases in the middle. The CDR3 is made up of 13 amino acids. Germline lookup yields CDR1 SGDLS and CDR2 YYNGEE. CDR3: CASSGPSAETQYF. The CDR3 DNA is TGTGCCAGCAGCGGCCCTAGCGCCGAGACCCAGTACTTC. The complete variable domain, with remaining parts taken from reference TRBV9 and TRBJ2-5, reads DSGVTQTPKHLITATGQRVTLRCSPRSGDLSVYWYQQSLDQGLQFLIQYYNGEERAKGNILERFSAQQFPDLHSELNLSSLELGDSALYFCASSGPSAETQYFGPGTRLLVL.

The CDR3 sequence: CASSPVQRDTQYF. CDR3 DNA: TGTGCCAGCAGCCCAGTCCAAAGGGATACGCAGTATTTT. This chain links TRBV13 with TRBJ2-3, with D hard to call. This CDR3 contains 13 residues. Trimming cost V 5 bases and J 6 bases, with 12 bases left between them. CDR1 PRHDT and CDR2 FYEKMQ come from the germline V gene (reference sequence).

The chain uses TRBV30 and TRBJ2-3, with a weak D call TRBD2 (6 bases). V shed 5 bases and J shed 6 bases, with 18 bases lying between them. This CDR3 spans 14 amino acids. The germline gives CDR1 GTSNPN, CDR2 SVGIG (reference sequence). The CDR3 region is CAWGTSLGMDTQYF. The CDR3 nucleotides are TGTGCCTGGGGTACTAGCCTCGGGATGGATACGCAGTATTTT. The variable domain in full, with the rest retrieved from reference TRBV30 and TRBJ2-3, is SQTIHQWPATLVQPVGSPLSLECTVEGTSNPNLYWYRQAAGRGLQLLFYSVGIGQISSEVPQNLSASRPQDRQFILSSKKLLLSDSGFYLCAWGTSLGMDTQYFGPGTRLTVL.

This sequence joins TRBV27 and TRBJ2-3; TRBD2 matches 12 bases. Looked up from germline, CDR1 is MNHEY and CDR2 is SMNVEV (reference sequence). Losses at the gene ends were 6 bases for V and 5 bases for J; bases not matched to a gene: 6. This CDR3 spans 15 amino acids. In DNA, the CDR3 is TGTGCCAGCAGCCCGATGGGACTAGCGGGAGATACGCAGTATTTT. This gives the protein CASSPMGLAGDTQYF.

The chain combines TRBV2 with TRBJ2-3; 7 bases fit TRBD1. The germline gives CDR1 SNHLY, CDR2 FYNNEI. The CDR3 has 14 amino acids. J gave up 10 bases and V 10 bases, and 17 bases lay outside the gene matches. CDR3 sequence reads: CATFSDREDEPQYF. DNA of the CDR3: TGTGCCACCTTTAGCGACAGGGAAGACGAGCCGCAGTATTTT.

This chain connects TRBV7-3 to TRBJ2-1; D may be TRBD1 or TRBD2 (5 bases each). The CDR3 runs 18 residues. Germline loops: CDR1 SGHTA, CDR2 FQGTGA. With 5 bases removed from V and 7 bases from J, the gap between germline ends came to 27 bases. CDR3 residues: CASSPRGGQGRFKNEQFF. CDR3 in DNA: TGTGCCAGCAGCCCCCGCGGCGGGCAGGGTAGGTTCAAGAATGAGCAGTTCTTC.